This entry describes one TCR beta chain. Its antigen remains unidentified. Germline V gene lookup returns CDR1 MNHNS and CDR2 SASEGT. This CDR3 has 13 residues. The V end was cut by 2 bases, the J end by 6 bases, with 11 bases between. This sample stems from a study of neoadjuvant nivolumab and ipilimumab in lung cancer. Study-level results: TCR receptors were sequenced in few samples. Higher pretherapy blood TCR richness went with higher resected-tumor richness.

The method was immunoSEQ multiplex PCR; TCRdb's version includes in-frame clones alone and lacks a portion of them. The sample shows tens of thousands of clones, 80% of them seen only once. The V gene is TRBV6-1, the J gene TRBJ2-7; D not certain. The TCR sequence derives from an adult with non-small cell lung cancer. The sequenced sample was peripheral blood, obtained before neoadjuvant nivolumab, alone or with ipilimumab. The CDR3, as DNA: TGTGCCAGCAGTGAATTTCCGGGTAGCGAGCAGTACTTC. It specifies CASSEFPGSEQYF.